This TCR beta chain was profiled in a study of Ad26.COV2.S vaccination and SARS-CoV-2 variants (dated by TCRdb to the early 2020s). Concerning the study at large: Vaccine-arm donors were drawn from COV1001, a multicentre, randomized, double-blind, placebo-controlled phase I-IIa trial of Ad26.COV2.S in healthy adults. Ad26.COV2.S was administered intramuscularly at a dose of 5x10^10 or 1x10^11 viral particles, either as one shot or as two shots given 56 days apart. Sequencing of the TCRbeta repertoire served to evaluate the specificity and breadth of SARS-CoV-2-reactive T cell receptors following Ad26.COV2.S vaccination. The TCR-sequenced set comprised approximately 32 samples: some 20 Ad26.COV2.S vaccine recipients, 5 placebo recipients and 8 SARS-CoV-2 convalescent individuals. Trial participants were randomized into five groups of five, in which low-dose or high-dose Ad26.COV2.S was given once or twice, or placebo was given on both occasions. Investigators did not know the trial group allocation while performing experiments and assessing outcomes.

Study-wide conclusions, independent of this receptor: Comparable non-spike TCR breadth was observed between vaccine and placebo recipients, consistent with only spike being contained in the vaccine. Spike-specific TCR breadth was higher in Ad26.COV2.S recipients than in placebo recipients (P = 0.0014). The authors noted that total T cell responses may have been underestimated by the TCR breadth and depth analyses. After vaccination, substantial breadth of spike-specific CD8+ and CD4+ T cell responses was reported. Comparing responses between vaccine doses or regimens was not something the study was powered to do.

About this clone itself: This receptor's antigen is unknown. There are no base qualities to consult, and no much larger clone falls within one base.

CDR1 MNHEY and CDR2 SVGAGI were looked up in the germline V gene. Reading from cysteine to phenylalanine, the CDR3 counts 15 amino acids. The CDR3 DNA has 45 bases and is translated from base 1. The germline V and J ends show losses of 6 bases and 4 bases respectively, and no gene match explains 9 bases of the junction. The sample's treatment or condition label, decoded: roughly 19 received Ad26.COV2.S at low or high dose, single or two shots; roughly 5 received placebo; per-sample allocation not given. Repertoires of vaccine and placebo recipients were sequenced from samples taken on day 63 after the first injection. Cohort 1b enrolled 20 to 30 adults aged 18-55 years at a single site in Boston, USA, between 29 July and 7 August 2020. Ad26.COV2.S consisted of a replication-incompetent adenovirus type 26 vector by which a prefusion-stabilized SARS-CoV-2 spike protein from the original Wuhan strain was expressed.

The immunoSEQ Assay was the method used to sequence TCRbeta CDR3 regions. After extraction, genomic DNA underwent amplification by bias-controlled multiplex PCR, followed by high-throughput sequencing. For the original study's pipeline: To quantify the absolute abundance of each unique TCRbeta CDR3 region, sequences were collapsed and filtered. T cell fraction was estimated by normalization of TCRbeta template counts to usable DNA, with usable DNA being measured through amplification of reference genes present in all nucleated cells. Repertoire TCRs were annotated as SARS-CoV-2-specific by exact matching of V gene, CDR3 amino acid sequence and J gene to a known reactive TCR set. The reference SARS-CoV-2 TCR set came from MIRA and was filtered for enrichment in COVID-19-positive ImmuneCODE repertoires, removing public or cross-reactive TCRs. Drawing on the MIRA antigens, annotated TCRs were analysed further at the level of specific ORF or position within ORF. Breadth was defined as annotated unique rearrangements over total unique productive rearrangements; depth was the summed frequency of those rearrangements. Group comparisons of TCR breadth used two-sided Wilcoxon rank-sum tests. Entries here come from immuneACCESS through TCRdb and include only in-frame sequences with V and J called. Some clones fail to appear in such tables; in the studies checked, an unresolved V gene covers under half of the shortfall, and the cause of the remainder is unknown. That table gives V, J and clone size, and the DNA gave D and trimming. This sample lists around 450,000 clones; approximately 90% were detected once. Jointly, the top ten make up 3.6% of the sample.

Sequencing was performed on peripheral blood, taken in a trial of Ad26.COV2.S vaccine versus placebo. The chain is encoded by TRBV6-5 joined to TRBJ1-1; 9 bases in the middle match TRBD1. The receptor was isolated from a person aged 18-65 years who received the Ad26.COV2.S COVID-19 vaccine or a placebo. The DNA sequence is given as TGTGCCAGCAGGTCACAGGGGGCGCGGAGCACTGAAGCTTTCTTT. Its product reads: CASRSQGARSTEAFF.